This note documents a single T cell receptor beta chain sequence. Method: immunoSEQ multiplex PCR; TCRdb's copy keeps in-frame clones and lacks some. The profile covers 100,000 to 150,000 clones, with around 87% appearing a single time and over 3.5% taken by the ten largest. The sample originates from a study of blood T cell repertoires in COVID-19. Unmatched junction bases numbered 2, after V lost 6 bases and J lost 4 bases. The length of the CDR3 is 13 residues. Per germline, CDR1 MDHEN and CDR2 SYDVKM. This rearrangement joins TRBV28 to TRBJ1-2, with 10 bases that match TRBD1. Sequencing was carried out using peripheral blood. This receptor was identified in a woman aged 55 to 70 with acute or convalescent COVID-19. In DNA form, the CDR3 reads TGTGCCAGCAGCCGGACAGGGGGCTATGGCTACACCTTC. Residues: CASSRTGGYGYTF.